Listed here are 25 T cell receptor beta chains from one sample, sequenced in a study of CD8 T cells in ankylosing spondylitis. TCRdb called the 5' RACE reads again in MiXCR, with one record for every CDR3 protein. The data show around 220,000 distinct CDR3 sequences, about 10% seen once. The sample consisted of blood, either unsorted or a sorted T cell fraction (not recorded which). The receptors were sampled from a male donor with ankylosing spondylitis or in good health (not recorded which).

The chain links TRBV7-9 to TRBJ2-1; D call uncertain. There are 13 residues in the CDR3. Germline V CDR1 and CDR2: SEHNR, FQNEAQ (reference sequence). V was pared by 4 bases and J by 6 bases, with 10 bases between. CDR3 bases: TGTGCCAGCAGCTCCTTAGCCTGCAATGAGCAGTTCTTC. The encoded protein is CASSSLACNEQFF.

This clonotype was observed many times. The rearrangement uses TRBV12-3 or TRBV12-4 and TRBJ1-6, with 8 bases matching TRBD1. J gave up 0 bases and V 8 bases, and 3 bases lay outside the gene matches. The CDR3 has 15 amino acids. The DNA for the CDR3 is TGTGCCAGCTCCACAGGGGGCTCCTATAATTCACCCCTCCACTTT. It is translated as CASSTGGSYNSPLHF.

This clonotype was found many times. The chain links TRBV20-1 to TRBJ2-1; D unclear. Germline CDR1 DFQATT, CDR2 SNEGSKA (reference sequence). The CDR3 runs 14 residues. The V and J ends lost 1 base and 6 bases respectively, with 13 bases between them. The CDR3 loop reads CSARGGPLINEQFF. Written as DNA, the CDR3 is TGCAGTGCTAGAGGTGGGCCCCTCATCAATGAGCAGTTCTTC.

This chain links TRBV5-1 with TRBJ2-1, with 8 bases aligning to TRBD2. V was pared by 4 bases and J by 7 bases, with 10 bases of the junction left unmatched. Germline V CDR1 and CDR2: SGHRS, YFSETQ. CDR3 length equals 15 residues. CDR3 DNA: TGCGCCAGCAGCCTGGCAGTAGCGGGGCTAAATGAGCAGTTCTTC. This sequence encodes CASSLAVAGLNEQFF.

This clonotype showed up many times. The V gene is TRBV15, the J gene TRBJ2-3; no clear D gene. V lost 0 bases and J lost 2, with 9 bases in between. This CDR3 spans 15 amino acids. Germline CDR1 and CDR2: LNHNV and YYDKDF (reference sequence). CDR3 nucleotides: TGTGCCACCAGCAGAGATGGCCAGCACACAGATACGCAGTATTTT. Its protein product is CATSRDGQHTDTQYF.

Worth noting for this clonotype: A much larger clone lies one base from this, so it may be a read error. The gene calls are TRBV20-1 and TRBJ2-1, with 8 positions matching TRBD2. Looked up from germline, CDR1 is DFQATT and CDR2 is SNEGSKA (reference sequence). V was pared by 6 bases and J by 3 bases, with 13 bases of the junction left unmatched. The CDR3 length is 16 residues. In DNA form, the CDR3 reads TGCAGTGCCCAGTGGGCTAGCGGGCGGCACTACAATGAGCAGTTCTTC. Its protein product is CSAQWASGRHYNEQFF.

This clonotype was found many times. The chain couples TRBV9 to TRBJ2-5; 10 nucleotides agree with TRBD2. This CDR3 is built from 16 residues. Germline CDR1 SGDLS, CDR2 YYNGEE. V dropped 0 bases and J dropped 1; count of bases not matched to a gene: 3. This CDR3 reads CASSVGQRGGQETQYF. CDR3 nucleotides: TGTGCCAGCAGCGTAGGCCAGCGGGGGGGCCAAGAGACCCAGTACTTC.

This clonotype was observed a handful of times. The chain joins TRBV3-1 to TRBJ2-2; TRBD2 aligns across 13 bases. Germline-derived CDR1 and CDR2 are LGHDT and YNNKEL (reference sequence). This CDR3 region has 17 residues. V lost 6 bases and J lost 4; bases outside the gene matches: 8. The CDR3 loop reads CASSPRLAGGGTGELFF. Written as DNA, the CDR3 is TGTGCCAGCAGTCCCCGACTAGCGGGGGGAGGCACCGGGGAGCTGTTTTTT.

This clonotype has at least ten counts. The V gene is TRBV7-2, the J gene TRBJ1-1, with D uncertain. The CDR3 has 12 amino acids. CDR1 and CDR2 from the germline V gene are SGHTA and FQGNSA. Between the trimmed V and J ends, which lost 4 bases and 1 base, there was a span of 4 bases. The CDR3 reads CASSSQNTEAFF. The CDR3 DNA is TGTGCCAGCAGCTCGCAGAACACTGAAGCTTTCTTT.

The genes are TRBV5-5 and TRBJ2-7, with D perhaps being TRBD1 or TRBD2 (5 bases each). The CDR3 runs 15 residues. Germline V gene sequence: CDR1 SGHKS, CDR2 YYEKEE (reference sequence). Trimming cost V 0 bases and J 7 bases, with 17 bases left between them. The CDR3 DNA reads TGTGCCAGCAGCTTGGGGGACGCTGAATCGGAGGAGCAGTACTTC. Encoded protein: CASSLGDAESEEQYF.

This clonotype was seen ten or more times. This rearrangement joins TRBV5-1 to TRBJ2-1; D possibly corresponds to TRBD1 (7 bases). The V end lost 2 bases, the J end lost 4 bases, and 13 bases lay between the germline ends. Germline values: CDR1 SGHRS, CDR2 YFSETQ. The CDR3 consists of 15 residues. The CDR3 bases are TGCGCCAGCAGCTTCACAGGGGACTCGTACAATGAGCAGTTCTTC. Protein product: CASSFTGDSYNEQFF.

This clonotype came up many times. The J gene is TRBJ2-4, the V gene TRBV12-3 or TRBV12-4, with 7 nucleotides matching TRBD2. Trimming removed 3 bases from V and 5 bases from J; junction bases left unmatched: 16. This CDR3 comprises 18 residues. The CDR3 protein is CASSFIASGIYGENIQYF. CDR3 bases: TGTGCCAGCAGTTTTATCGCTAGCGGTATATACGGGGAAAACATTCAGTACTTC.

A remark on this clonotype: The junction does not match germline at one end; this may be a read error. V gene TRBV30 combines with J gene TRBJ2-5, with 15 bases matching TRBD2. The V gene's germline CDR1 is GTSNPN and CDR2 SVGIG (reference sequence). The CDR3 length is 16 residues. CDR3 sequence: CAWSGTSGGAGEAQYF. The CDR3 coding sequence is TGTGCCTGGAGTGGGACTAGCGGGGGGGCAGGAGAGGCCCAGTACTTC.

This rearrangement joins TRBV3-1 to TRBJ2-3; 11 nucleotides line up with TRBD1. This CDR3 is 15 amino acids long. Unmatched junction bases numbered 4, after V lost 4 bases and J lost 4 bases. Per germline, CDR1 LGHDT and CDR2 YNNKEL (reference sequence). This CDR3 is CASSRPGQGADTQYF. Here the CDR3 DNA reads TGTGCCAGCAGCCGCCCGGGACAGGGGGCAGATACGCAGTATTTT.

The rearrangement joins TRBV10-3 to TRBJ1-1, with TRBD1 as a possible D gene (5 bases). The germline V gene encodes CDR1 ENHRY and CDR2 SYGVKD. Trimming cost V 0 bases and J 3 bases, with 17 bases left between them. The CDR3 length is 17 residues. The CDR3 protein is CAISESRWDLSDTEAFF. CDR3 sequence (DNA): TGTGCCATCAGTGAGTCGAGATGGGACCTCTCGGACACTGAAGCTTTCTTT.

This clonotype appeared many times. This sequence joins TRBV20-1 and TRBJ2-3; possible D gene TRBD2, 7 bases. Trimming cost V 6 bases and J 0 bases, with 22 bases left between them. The CDR3 consists of 17 residues. The germline gives CDR1 DFQATT, CDR2 SNEGSKA (reference sequence). The CDR3 sequence is CSAPNRGAALSTDTQYF. The CDR3, as DNA: TGCAGTGCCCCGAACCGGGGGGCCGCCCTAAGCACAGATACGCAGTATTTT.

The table lists this clonotype with a few counts. The chain joins TRBV28 to TRBJ1-1; no clear D. Germline-derived CDR1 and CDR2 are MDHEN and SYDVKM. Trimming removed 6 bases from V and 5 bases from J, with 13 bases in between. This CDR3 is built from 13 residues. The CDR3 reads CASRPGPGTEAFF. The CDR3 DNA follows: TGTGCCAGCAGACCCGGGCCGGGGACTGAAGCTTTCTTT. Together with reference TRBV28 and TRBJ1-1, the CDR3 gives the full variable domain: DVKVTQSSRYLVKRTGEKVFLECVQDMDHENMFWYRQDPGLGLRLIYFSYDVKMKEKGDIPEGYSVSREKKERFSLILESASTNQTSMYLCASRPGPGTEAFFGQGTRLTVV.

This clonotype was counted at least ten times. The gene calls are TRBV28 and TRBJ1-5; unclear D gene. Germline V gene lookup returns CDR1 MDHEN and CDR2 SYDVKM. V was pared by 5 bases and J by 6 bases, with 11 bases between. This CDR3 spans 13 amino acids. The CDR3 loop reads CASSPESGQPQHF. CDR3 bases: TGTGCCAGCAGTCCCGAAAGCGGTCAGCCCCAGCATTTT.

This clonotype has only a few counts. In DNA form, the CDR3 reads TGTGCCAGCAGCCAAATCACGCGCGGACAGTACAATGAGCAGTTCTTC. It encodes CASSQITRGQYNEQFF. V is TRBV7-9 and J is TRBJ2-1; a possible D gene is TRBD1 (6 bases). Germline V gene lookup returns CDR1 SEHNR and CDR2 FQNEAQ (reference sequence). This CDR3 has 16 residues. The V gene lost 5 bases and the J gene lost 4 bases, with 18 bases spanning the gap. The full variable domain, rest sourced from reference TRBV7-9 and TRBJ2-1, is DTGVSQNPRHKITKRGQNVTFRCDPISEHNRLYWYRQTLGQGPEFLTYFQNEAQLEKSRLLSDRFSAERPKGSFSTLEIQRTEQGDSAMYLCASSQITRGQYNEQFFGPGTRLTVL.

This clonotype was counted many times. The rearrangement uses TRBV28 and TRBJ2-3; D uncertain. Between the trimmed V and J ends, which lost 3 bases and 5 bases, there was a span of 12 bases. The germline CDR1 and CDR2 sequences are MDHEN and SYDVKM. The CDR3 runs 14 residues. CDR3 in DNA: TGTGCCAGCAGTTTCCGACTGCCACGAGATACGCAGTATTTT. Protein: CASSFRLPRDTQYF.

This clonotype was found many times. The J gene is TRBJ1-1, the V gene TRBV5-1; D might be TRBD1 (5 bases). V was pared by 1 base and J by 11 bases, with 15 bases between. The length of the CDR3 is 13 residues. Germline V gene data show CDR1 as SGHRS and CDR2 as YFSETQ. CDR3 residues: CASSLPWPPGAFF. The CDR3 DNA reads TGCGCCAGCAGCTTGCCGTGGCCCCCAGGGGCTTTCTTT. The entire variable domain, with the rest obtained from reference TRBV5-1 and TRBJ1-1, is as follows: KAGVTQTPRYLIKTRGQQVTLSCSPISGHRSVSWYQQTPGQGLQFLFEYFSETQRNKGNFPGRFSGRQFSNSRSEMNVSTLELGDSALYLCASSLPWPPGAFFGQGTRLTVV.

The table lists this clonotype with many counts. The chain is built from TRBV10-3 and TRBJ2-1; D remains ambiguous. Germline V gene data show CDR1 as ENHRY and CDR2 as SYGVKD. CDR3 length: 13 residues. With 6 bases removed from V and 4 bases from J, the gap between germline ends came to 10 bases. The CDR3 is CAISQDSYNEQFF. The CDR3 DNA follows: TGTGCCATCAGCCAGGATTCGTACAATGAGCAGTTCTTC.

This clonotype was seen more than once but under ten times. The chain couples TRBV12-3 or TRBV12-4 to TRBJ1-3; TRBD1 is a possible D gene (6 bases). The ends were cut back, 5 bases at V and 2 bases at J, with 13 bases in the middle. This CDR3 region has 15 residues. This CDR3 reads CASSQGGIAGNTIYF. DNA of the CDR3: TGTGCCAGCAGTCAAGGGGGGATTGCTGGAAACACCATATATTTT.

Remarks on this clonotype: A much larger clone lies a single base off, so this may be a read error. This CDR3 is missing its conserved last phenylalanine or tryptophan, likely due to a read error. The CDR3 nucleotides are TGTGCCAGCAGCTTCACCGGATCGCCTGGAAACACCATATATCTT. This encodes CASSFTGSPGNTIYL. The V and J genes are TRBV7-2 and TRBJ1-3; D call uncertain. The CDR3 runs 15 residues. The V end was cut by 3 bases, the J end by 2 bases, with 11 bases between. In germline, CDR1 is SGHTA, CDR2 FQGNSA.

The chain couples TRBV10-3 to TRBJ2-7, with 11 bases fitting TRBD1. The V gene end was trimmed by 4 bases and the J gene end by 2 bases; junction bases not matched to a gene: 1. The CDR3 covers 14 residues. The germline V gene has CDR1 ENHRY and CDR2 SYGVKD. Written as DNA, the CDR3 is TGTGCCATCAGTGGGACAGGGGGCACCTACGAGCAGTACTTC. As protein: CAISGTGGTYEQYF.